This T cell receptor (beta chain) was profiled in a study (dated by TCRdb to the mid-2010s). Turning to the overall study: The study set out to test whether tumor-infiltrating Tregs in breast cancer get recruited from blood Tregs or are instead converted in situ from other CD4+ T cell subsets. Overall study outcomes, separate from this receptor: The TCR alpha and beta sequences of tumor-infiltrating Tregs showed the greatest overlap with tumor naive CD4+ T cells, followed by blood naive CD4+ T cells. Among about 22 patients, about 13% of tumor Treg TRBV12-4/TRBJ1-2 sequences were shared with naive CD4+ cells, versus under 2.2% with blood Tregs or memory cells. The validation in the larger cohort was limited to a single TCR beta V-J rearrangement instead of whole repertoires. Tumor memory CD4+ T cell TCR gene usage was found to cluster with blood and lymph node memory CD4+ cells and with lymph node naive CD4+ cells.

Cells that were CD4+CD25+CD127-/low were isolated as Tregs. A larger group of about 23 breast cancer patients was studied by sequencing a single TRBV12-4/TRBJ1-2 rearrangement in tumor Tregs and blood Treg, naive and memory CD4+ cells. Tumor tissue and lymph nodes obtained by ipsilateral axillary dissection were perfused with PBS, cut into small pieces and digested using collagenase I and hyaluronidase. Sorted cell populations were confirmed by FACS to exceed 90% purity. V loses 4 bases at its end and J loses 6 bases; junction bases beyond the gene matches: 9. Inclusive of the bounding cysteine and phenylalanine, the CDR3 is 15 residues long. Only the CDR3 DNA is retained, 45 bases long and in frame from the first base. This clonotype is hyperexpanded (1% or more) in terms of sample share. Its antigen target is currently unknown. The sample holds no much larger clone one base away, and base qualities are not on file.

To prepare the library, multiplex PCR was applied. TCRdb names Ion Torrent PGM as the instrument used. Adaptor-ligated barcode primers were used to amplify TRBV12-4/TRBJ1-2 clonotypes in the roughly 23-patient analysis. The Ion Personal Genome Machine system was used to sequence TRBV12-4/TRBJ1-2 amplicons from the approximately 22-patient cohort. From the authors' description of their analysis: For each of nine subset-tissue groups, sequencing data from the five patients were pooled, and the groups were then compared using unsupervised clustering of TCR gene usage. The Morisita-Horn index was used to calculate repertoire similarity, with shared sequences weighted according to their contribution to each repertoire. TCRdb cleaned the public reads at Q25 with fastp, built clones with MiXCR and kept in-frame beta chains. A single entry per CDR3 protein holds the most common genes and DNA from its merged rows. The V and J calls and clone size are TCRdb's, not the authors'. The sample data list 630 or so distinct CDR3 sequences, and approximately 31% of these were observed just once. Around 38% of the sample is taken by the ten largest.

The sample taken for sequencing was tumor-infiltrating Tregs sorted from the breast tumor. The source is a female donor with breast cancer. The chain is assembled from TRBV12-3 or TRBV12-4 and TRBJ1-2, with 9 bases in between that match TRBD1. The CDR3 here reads CASSSRTGDVDGYTF. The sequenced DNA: TGTGCCAGCAGTTCCCGGACAGGGGACGTGGATGGCTACACCTTC.